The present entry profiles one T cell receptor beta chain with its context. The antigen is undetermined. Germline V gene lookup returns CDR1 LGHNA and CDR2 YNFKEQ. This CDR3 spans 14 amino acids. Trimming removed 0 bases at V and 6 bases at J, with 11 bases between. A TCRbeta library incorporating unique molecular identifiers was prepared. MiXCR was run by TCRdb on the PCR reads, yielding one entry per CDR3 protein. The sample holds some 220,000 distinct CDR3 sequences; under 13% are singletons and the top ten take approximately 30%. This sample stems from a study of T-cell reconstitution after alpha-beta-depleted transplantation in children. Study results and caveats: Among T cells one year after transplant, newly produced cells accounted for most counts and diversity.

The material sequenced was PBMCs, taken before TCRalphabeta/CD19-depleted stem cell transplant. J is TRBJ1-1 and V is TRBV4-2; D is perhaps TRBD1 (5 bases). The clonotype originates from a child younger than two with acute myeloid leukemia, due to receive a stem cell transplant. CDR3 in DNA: TGTGCCAGCAGCCAAGATTCCGCAGGGCCTGAAGCTTTCTTT. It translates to CASSQDSAGPEAFF.